The next 3 T cell receptor beta chains were all read from a single sample in a study of cytomegalovirus exposure and HLA in healthy donors (dated 2017 in TCRdb). The library was built by means of the immunoSEQ multiplex PCR assay. TCRdb carries this immuneACCESS record with in-frame sequences only. Its versions omit some clonotypes, under half of them owing to an unresolved V gene in the studies checked, with the rest unexplained. For this sample the table gives around 150,000 clones, of which 91% were detected only once. Of the sample, 3% to 3.5% is held by the ten largest clones. The specimen was PBMCs. All receptors derive from a woman between 18 and 29 years old in good health and CMV-seropositive.

The gene calls are TRBV30 and TRBJ1-2; D gene ambiguous. V was trimmed by 6 bases and J by 4 bases, leaving 15 bases between them. Germline-derived CDR1 and CDR2 are GTSNPN and SVGIG (reference sequence). The CDR3 has 13 amino acids. CDR3 amino acids: CACSPVVSYGYTF. The DNA of the CDR3 is TGTGCCTGCTCCCCCGTAGTTTCCTATGGCTACACCTTC. The full variable domain, with the rest looked up from reference TRBV30 and TRBJ1-2, is SQTIHQWPATLVQPVGSPLSLECTVEGTSNPNLYWYRQAAGRGLQLLFYSVGIGQISSEVPQNLSASRPQDRQFILSSKKLLLSDSGFYLCACSPVVSYGYTFGSGTRLTVV.

This clone has only one observation. The J gene is TRBJ2-1, the V gene TRBV7-9; 11 nucleotides agree with TRBD2. The trim removed 3 bases at V and 6 bases at J, leaving 7 bases unmatched. The CDR3 contains 16 residues. Germline V gives CDR1 SEHNR, CDR2 FQNEAQ (reference sequence). The CDR3, as DNA: TGTGCCAGCAGCTTTGGAGCGGGGACTAGCGGCAATGAGCAGTTCTTC. Protein product: CASSFGAGTSGNEQFF.

V gene TRBV5-4 combines with J gene TRBJ1-1, with a weak D call TRBD1 (6 bases). Trimming took off 2 bases at V and 1 base at J, with 12 bases between the two ends. The germline CDR1 and CDR2 sequences are SGHNT and YYREEE (reference sequence). The CDR3 length is 15 residues. The chain's CDR3 is CASSLRTESNTEAFF. CDR3 coding DNA: TGTGCCAGCAGCTTACGGACAGAATCGAACACTGAAGCTTTCTTT.